This is a list of T cell receptor beta chains from one sample in a study of Graves' ophthalmopathy and Graves' hyperthyroidism. TCRdb itself ran the multiplex PCR reads through MiXCR, one entry per CDR3 protein. The sample has 200,000 to 300,000 distinct CDR3 sequences, around 45% seen once. The sequenced material came from peripheral blood. These receptors were taken from an adult man with Graves' ophthalmopathy. Both conserved end residues are part of each CDR3. Fields, in order: D gene, V gene, clone size, J gene, CDR3 DNA, CDR3 protein. The D gene is left open where the match is weak. Rows may omit the clone size; those that give it use once, few, many or a size class.

d_call: TRBD1; v_call: TRBV10-3; clone_size: NA; j_call: TRBJ1-1; cdr3_nt: TGTGCCATCAGACAGGGGCCTAACACTGAAGCTTTCTTT; cdr3_aa: CAIRQGPNTEAFF
d_call: NA; v_call: TRBV20-1; clone_size: NA; j_call: TRBJ2-5; cdr3_nt: TGCAGTGCTAGTGTAGGGGGGATCCAAGAGACCCAGTACTTC; cdr3_aa: CSASVGGIQETQYF
d_call: NA; v_call: TRBV5-1; clone_size: few; j_call: TRBJ2-7; cdr3_nt: TGCGCCAGCAGCTTGGAGTCCGGACAGACCTACGAGCAGTACTTC; cdr3_aa: CASSLESGQTYEQYF
d_call: NA; v_call: TRBV7-9; clone_size: NA; j_call: TRBJ2-2; cdr3_nt: TGTGCCAGCAGCTTAAGGGCAGCGCCGGGGGCCGGGGAGCTGTTTTTT; cdr3_aa: CASSLRAAPGAGELFF
d_call: TRBD1; v_call: TRBV12-3/TRBV12-4; clone_size: NA; j_call: TRBJ1-1; cdr3_nt: TGTGCCAGCAGCCATAGACAGGGGGCGGCCACTGAAGCTTTCTTT; cdr3_aa: CASSHRQGAATEAFF
d_call: NA; v_call: TRBV20-1; clone_size: NA; j_call: TRBJ2-7; cdr3_nt: TGCAGGGCCATAGCGGGGGGACAGGGCTACGAGCAGTACTTC; cdr3_aa: CRAIAGGQGYEQYF
d_call: NA; v_call: TRBV12-3/TRBV12-4; clone_size: NA; j_call: TRBJ1-5; cdr3_nt: TGTGCCGGCAGTCAGGGATTTGGGTATCAGCCCCAGCATTTT; cdr3_aa: CAGSQGFGYQPQHF
d_call: NA; v_call: TRBV7-9; clone_size: few; j_call: TRBJ1-2; cdr3_nt: TGTGCCAGCAGCCGTTTCAATGACGACACCTTC; cdr3_aa: CASSRFNDDTF
d_call: NA; v_call: TRBV4-3; clone_size: NA; j_call: TRBJ1-2; cdr3_nt: TGCGCCAGCAGCCAGGTGGGGGGGGCTGCGGATGGCTACACCTTC; cdr3_aa: CASSQVGGAADGYTF
d_call: NA; v_call: TRBV24-1; clone_size: NA; j_call: TRBJ1-2; cdr3_nt: TGTGCCACCAGTGGTTTTCAAACCGGGAACCCATTCTATGGCTACACCTTC; cdr3_aa: CATSGFQTGNPFYGYTF
d_call: TRBD2; v_call: TRBV7-6; clone_size: many; j_call: TRBJ2-7; cdr3_nt: TGTGCCAGCAGGGCCCTTAGCGGGAGGGCCTACGAGCAGTACTTC; cdr3_aa: CASRALSGRAYEQYF
d_call: NA; v_call: TRBV5-4; clone_size: NA; j_call: TRBJ2-5; cdr3_nt: TGTGCCAGCACCAGGTCTGAAAGTATGGAGACCCAGTACTTC; cdr3_aa: CASTRSESMETQYF
d_call: NA; v_call: TRBV7-2; clone_size: NA; j_call: TRBJ2-3; cdr3_nt: TGTGCCAGCAGCGTCGGCGGCTCCGCAGATACGCAGTATTTT; cdr3_aa: CASSVGGSADTQYF
d_call: NA; v_call: TRBV19; clone_size: NA; j_call: TRBJ2-5; cdr3_nt: TGTGCCAGTAGTACCTCCGGGGCCGGGGAGACCCAGTACTTC; cdr3_aa: CASSTSGAGETQYF
d_call: TRBD2; v_call: TRBV9; clone_size: once; j_call: TRBJ2-5; cdr3_nt: TGTGCCAGCAGCGTAGCTCTAGCGGGGCTAATGGAGACCCAGTACTTC; cdr3_aa: CASSVALAGLMETQYF
d_call: TRBD1; v_call: TRBV6-5; clone_size: NA; j_call: TRBJ2-7; cdr3_nt: TGTGCCAGCAGTTTCGACAGGGATTTCGAGCAGTACTTC; cdr3_aa: CASSFDRDFEQYF
d_call: TRBD1; v_call: TRBV20-1; clone_size: NA; j_call: TRBJ1-6; cdr3_nt: TGCAGTGCTAGACCGCAACAGGGGTCGGCTGGGTCACCCCTCCACTTT; cdr3_aa: CSARPQQGSAGSPLHF
d_call: TRBD1; v_call: TRBV19; clone_size: few; j_call: TRBJ2-5; cdr3_nt: TGTGCCAGTAGTCTCCGGACAGGGTGGGAGACCCAGTACTTC; cdr3_aa: CASSLRTGWETQYF
d_call: NA; v_call: TRBV4-2; clone_size: NA; j_call: TRBJ2-5; cdr3_nt: TGTGCCAGCAGCCAGCAGGAGGGTCGGGAGACCCAGTACTTC; cdr3_aa: CASSQQEGRETQYF
d_call: NA; v_call: TRBV2; clone_size: NA; j_call: TRBJ1-3; cdr3_nt: TGTGCCAGCAGTCCTACCCAACCCTACTCTGGAAACACCATATATTTT; cdr3_aa: CASSPTQPYSGNTIYF
d_call: TRBD1; v_call: TRBV9; clone_size: NA; j_call: TRBJ1-6; cdr3_nt: TGTGCCAGCAGCCGAACAGGGGATTCACCCCTCCACTTT; cdr3_aa: CASSRTGDSPLHF
d_call: NA; v_call: TRBV5-1; clone_size: NA; j_call: TRBJ2-7; cdr3_nt: TGCGCCAGCAGCTTGACCGGACTGTATTTGAACGAGCAGTACTTC; cdr3_aa: CASSLTGLYLNEQYF
d_call: NA; v_call: TRBV9; clone_size: few; j_call: TRBJ1-3; cdr3_nt: TGTGCCAGCAGCGTAGGCCAGGACACCATATATTTT; cdr3_aa: CASSVGQDTIYF
d_call: NA; v_call: TRBV6-6; clone_size: few; j_call: TRBJ1-2; cdr3_nt: TGTGCCAGCAGTGTCGGAGGGAGCTACACCTTC; cdr3_aa: CASSVGGSYTF
d_call: NA; v_call: TRBV10-2; clone_size: NA; j_call: TRBJ1-2; cdr3_nt: TGCGCCAGCAGTGAAGTACCCCACTTAAGAGGGGATTTCTATGGCTACACCTTC; cdr3_aa: CASSEVPHLRGDFYGYTF
d_call: NA; v_call: TRBV20-1; clone_size: NA; j_call: TRBJ2-5; cdr3_nt: TGCAGTGCTAGAGATCACCCGAGCTGGAAGACCCAGTACTTC; cdr3_aa: CSARDHPSWKTQYF
d_call: NA; v_call: TRBV7-9; clone_size: few; j_call: TRBJ1-4; cdr3_nt: TGTGCCAGCAGCTCAGCGAATGAAAAACTGTTTTTT; cdr3_aa: CASSSANEKLFF
d_call: NA; v_call: TRBV9; clone_size: few; j_call: TRBJ2-2; cdr3_nt: TGTGCCAGCAGCGTAGATGGCGCCGGGGGTACCGGGGAGCTGTTTTTT; cdr3_aa: CASSVDGAGGTGELFF
d_call: NA; v_call: TRBV5-1; clone_size: few; j_call: TRBJ2-7; cdr3_nt: TGCGCCAGCAGCTTGGGTGGGACGCCACCCTACGAGCAGTACTTC; cdr3_aa: CASSLGGTPPYEQYF
d_call: TRBD2; v_call: TRBV10-2; clone_size: NA; j_call: TRBJ2-5; cdr3_nt: TGCGCCAGCTCCCGGACTAGCGGGAGACTAGGCGAGACCCAGTACTTC; cdr3_aa: CASSRTSGRLGETQYF
d_call: TRBD2; v_call: TRBV4-2; clone_size: few; j_call: TRBJ2-5; cdr3_nt: TGTGCCAGCAGCCCTGCTAGCGGGGGGGAAGAGACCCAGTACTTC; cdr3_aa: CASSPASGGEETQYF
d_call: NA; v_call: TRBV2; clone_size: many; j_call: TRBJ1-1; cdr3_nt: TGTGCCAGCAGTGAAGGGTCCATGCACACTGAAGCTTTCTTT; cdr3_aa: CASSEGSMHTEAFF
d_call: NA; v_call: TRBV6-1; clone_size: NA; j_call: TRBJ1-5; cdr3_nt: TGTGCCAGCAGTGAAAAAACGGCTAGTCAGCCCCAGCATTTT; cdr3_aa: CASSEKTASQPQHF
d_call: NA; v_call: TRBV29-1; clone_size: NA; j_call: TRBJ2-5; cdr3_nt: TGCAGCGTTTATCAAGAGACCCAGTACTTC; cdr3_aa: CSVYQETQYF
d_call: TRBD2; v_call: TRBV5-1; clone_size: NA; j_call: TRBJ2-5; cdr3_nt: TGCGCCAGCAGCTTGACAGCCGGGAGGTTGGAGACCCAGTACTTC; cdr3_aa: CASSLTAGRLETQYF
d_call: NA; v_call: TRBV12-3/TRBV12-4; clone_size: NA; j_call: TRBJ1-2; cdr3_nt: TGTGCCAGCAGTTGGCAGGGCGGTGGCTACACCTTC; cdr3_aa: CASSWQGGGYTF
d_call: NA; v_call: TRBV20-1; clone_size: few; j_call: TRBJ2-7; cdr3_nt: TGCAGTGCTAGGAGGACTGCCACCGACGAGCAGTACTTC; cdr3_aa: CSARRTATDEQYF
d_call: NA; v_call: TRBV9; clone_size: NA; j_call: TRBJ2-5; cdr3_nt: TGTGCCAGCAGCGCAGAGGGGATGACCCAGTACTTC; cdr3_aa: CASSAEGMTQYF
d_call: NA; v_call: TRBV28; clone_size: NA; j_call: TRBJ2-7; cdr3_nt: TGTGCCAGCAGTTTAAACCCTAGCTCCTACGAGCAGTACTTC; cdr3_aa: CASSLNPSSYEQYF
d_call: NA; v_call: TRBV19; clone_size: NA; j_call: TRBJ1-1; cdr3_nt: TGTGCCAGTAGTACGTACAGGGAGGGGACTGAAGCTTTCTTT; cdr3_aa: CASSTYREGTEAFF
d_call: TRBD2; v_call: TRBV12-3/TRBV12-4; clone_size: few; j_call: TRBJ2-7; cdr3_nt: TGTGCCAGCAGGAGGGAGCGGGACCTTACCTACGAGCAGTACTTC; cdr3_aa: CASRRERDLTYEQYF
d_call: NA; v_call: TRBV11-2; clone_size: few; j_call: TRBJ1-1; cdr3_nt: TGTGCCAGCAGTCCCATACGGGGGCTGACTGAAGCTTTCTTT; cdr3_aa: CASSPIRGLTEAFF